Below are 19 T cell receptor beta chains sequenced from a single sample in a study of vaccination and CD4 T cells after COVID-19. The sample's treatment: approximately nine-day PBMC culture with coronavirus spike peptide pools or control peptides (ViraFEST assay). At the Johns Hopkins FTIC core, DNA taken from cultured CD4+ T cells was sequenced by way of the Oncomine TCR Beta short-read assay. In TCRdb, the PCR reads were re-called with MiXCR into one record per CDR3 protein. The table includes 10,000 to 15,000 distinct CDR3 sequences, 76% detected once. No cognate antigen is known for these TCRs. Sequencing was performed on CD4+ T cells from blood, cultured in vitro. Source of these receptors: a human donor who had recovered from COVID-19.

J is TRBJ1-5 and V is TRBV20-1; 7 nucleotides agree with TRBD1. With 5 bases clipped from V and 7 bases from J, the junction kept 11 bases outside the gene matches. The CDR3 spans 14 residues. Germline V gives CDR1 DFQATT, CDR2 SNEGSKA (reference sequence). The CDR3 is CSAAGTALGQPQHF. DNA of the CDR3: TGCAGTGCTGCCGGGACAGCTTTGGGGCAGCCCCAGCATTTT.

The chain joins TRBV11-2 to TRBJ2-3; 10 bases are a match to TRBD1. The CDR3 runs to 16 residues. The germline V gene has CDR1 SGHAT and CDR2 FQNNGV. Unmatched junction bases numbered 9, after V lost 6 bases and J lost 3 bases. This CDR3 is CASRRPGQGRTDTQYF. In DNA form, the CDR3 reads TGTGCCAGCAGGAGACCGGGACAGGGGAGGACAGATACGCAGTATTTT.

This chain uses TRBV5-1 with TRBJ2-7, with D possibly called TRBD1 or TRBD2 (5 bases each). V shed 0 bases and J shed 3 bases, with 16 bases lying between them. The CDR3 sequence is 16 residues long. Germline CDR1 is SGHRS and CDR2 is YFSETQ. The CDR3 loop reads CASSLEGSWDDYEQYF. CDR3 nucleotide sequence: TGCGCCAGCAGCTTGGAGGGCTCTTGGGACGACTACGAGCAGTACTTC. The complete variable domain, with remaining parts taken from reference TRBV5-1 and TRBJ2-7, reads KAGVTQTPRYLIKTRGQQVTLSCSPISGHRSVSWYQQTPGQGLQFLFEYFSETQRNKGNFPGRFSGRQFSNSRSEMNVSTLELGDSALYLCASSLEGSWDDYEQYFGPGTRLTVT.

The V and J genes are TRBV2 and TRBJ2-2; the D is unclear. The CDR3 runs to 11 residues. The V gene's germline CDR1 is SNHLY and CDR2 FYNNEI. Trimming removed 8 bases at V and 4 bases at J, with 5 bases between. The DNA for the CDR3 is TGTGCCAGCGGAACCACCGGGGAGCTGTTTTTT. Translating it yields CASGTTGELFF.

In this sample, this clonotype is large (0.1 to 1%). This chain uses TRBV6-2 or TRBV6-3 with TRBJ1-2, with D uncertain. V lost 5 bases and J 4 bases, leaving 17 bases between the germline ends. The CDR3 is made up of 15 amino acids. Germline V gives CDR1 MNHEY, CDR2 SVGEGT. CDR3 nucleotides: TGTGCCAGCAGTCCCCGAGCCGGCACGCTCTATGGCTACACCTTC. Its translation: CASSPRAGTLYGYTF.

On this clonotype: Its ends do not fully match the called genes, so a read error is possible. This chain connects TRBV4-3 to TRBJ1-2; unclear D gene. In germline, CDR1 is LGHNA, CDR2 YSLEER. The CDR3 covers 17 residues. The CDR3 nucleotides are TGCGCCAGCAGCCAAGATTCAGCCAACCGGAAAAACTATGGCTATACCTTC. Translating it yields CASSQDSANRKNYGYTF.

This rearrangement joins TRBV20-1 to TRBJ1-2; 8 bases align to TRBD1. Germline lookup yields CDR1 DFQATT and CDR2 SNEGSKA (reference sequence). This CDR3 is 14 amino acids long. Trimming at V came to 3 bases and at J to 7 bases, leaving 10 bases not matched to a gene. CDR3 sequence reads: CSASSRGPLAGYTF. The CDR3 region has the DNA TGCAGTGCTAGCTCCAGGGGGCCTCTTGCTGGCTACACCTTC.

The V call is TRBV6-2 or TRBV6-3, the J call TRBJ1-2; D remains unclear. Germline CDR1 and CDR2: MNHEY and SVGEGT. The CDR3 loop spans 14 amino acids. The germline V and J ends were trimmed by 0 bases and 8 bases, with 13 bases remaining between them. CDR3: CASSYSSERSGYTF. CDR3 nucleotide sequence: TGTGCCAGCAGTTACTCGAGTGAACGGTCCGGCTACACCTTC.

The CDR3 DNA sequence: TGTGCCATCAGTGAGCAGGAGGGGAACTATGGCTACACCTTC. It is translated as CAISEQEGNYGYTF. The gene calls are TRBV10-3 and TRBJ1-2, with D perhaps matching TRBD1 (5 bases). CDR3 length equals 14 residues. Trimming cost V 2 bases and J 2 bases, with 9 bases left between them. Germline V gene sequence: CDR1 ENHRY, CDR2 SYGVKD.

The genes are TRBV6-2 or TRBV6-3 and TRBJ2-7; 9 bases fit TRBD2. There are 15 residues in the CDR3. Germline V gene data show CDR1 as MNHEY and CDR2 as SVGEGT. V trimming: 6 bases; J trimming: 2 bases; junction bases outside the gene matches: 8. In DNA, the CDR3 is TGTGCCAGCAGCCCCATAGCGGGAGTAGCCTACGAGCAGTACTTC. Translating it yields CASSPIAGVAYEQYF.

The chain is built from TRBV5-1 and TRBJ2-7; D may match TRBD1 or TRBD2 (5 bases each). CDR1 is SGHRS and CDR2 is YFSETQ in the germline V gene. V was trimmed by 0 bases and J by 12 bases, leaving 25 bases between them. The CDR3 is made up of 16 amino acids. The CDR3 protein is CASSLGDPGSGRVGYF. The CDR3 nucleotides read TGCGCCAGCAGCTTGGGGGACCCCGGAAGCGGCAGGGTTGGGTACTTC.

This clonotype occurred a few times. This sequence joins TRBV7-3 and TRBJ2-1, with 9 bases lining up with TRBD1. Germline assignment: CDR1 SGHTA and CDR2 FQGTGA. CDR3 length: 13 amino acids. V shed 5 bases and J 9 bases; nucleotides not matched to a gene: 5. Written as DNA, the CDR3 is TGTGCCAGCAGCCCCGGGACAGGGCTTGAGCAGTTCTTC. This codes for CASSPGTGLEQFF.

The chain employs TRBV15 and TRBJ2-5, with D possibly matching TRBD1 (5 bases). Germline lookup yields CDR1 LNHNV and CDR2 YYDKDF (reference sequence). This CDR3 region has 13 residues. With 8 bases removed from V and 2 bases from J, the gap between germline ends came to 12 bases. CDR3: CATGTGPQETQYF. In DNA form, the CDR3 reads TGTGCCACCGGCACAGGACCACAAGAGACCCAGTACTTC.

The chain joins TRBV6-5 to TRBJ1-5; possibly TRBD1 for D (6 bases). From germline, CDR1 is MNHEY and CDR2 SVGAGI. The V end lost 3 bases, the J end lost 5 bases, and 11 bases lay between the germline ends. The CDR3 consists of 14 residues. CDR3 in DNA: TGTGCCAGCAGTTATGCTGGGGGCTATCAGCCCCAGCATTTT. It yields the protein CASSYAGGYQPQHF.

The CDR3 spells CASSRFAGPGVADTIYF. CDR3 DNA: TGTGCCAGCAGTCGCTTTGCCGGTCCAGGGGTCGCGGACACCATATATTTT. The gene calls are TRBV27 and TRBJ1-3; weak D call: TRBD1 (6 bases). The CDR3 is made up of 17 amino acids. From germline, CDR1 is MNHEY and CDR2 SMNVEV (reference sequence). V gave up 5 bases and J gave up 8 bases, with 25 bases separating them.

This chain links TRBV11-3 with TRBJ2-3; possibly TRBD2 for D (6 bases). Germline V gives CDR1 SGHNT, CDR2 YENEEA. The CDR3 contains 15 residues. Trimming left V 3 bases short and J 6 bases short, with 16 bases between. CDR3 coding DNA: TGTGCCAGCAGCTTGGGAGGTAGCTCCGGGGATACGCAGTATTTT. This codes for CASSLGGSSGDTQYF. The complete variable domain, with remaining parts taken from reference TRBV11-3 and TRBJ2-3, reads EAGVVQSPRYKIIEKKQPVAFWCNPISGHNTLYWYLQNLGQGPELLIRYENEEAVDDSQLPKDRFSAERLKGVDSTLKIQPAELGDSAVYLCASSLGGSSGDTQYFGPGTRLTVL.

The rearrangement links TRBV19 to TRBJ2-5, with D perhaps matching TRBD1 (6 bases). The CDR3 covers 17 residues. Germline loops: CDR1 LNHDA, CDR2 SQIVND (reference sequence). Trimming left V 3 bases short and J 5 bases short, with 22 bases between. CDR3 loop: CASSIMGRGINRETQYF. The CDR3 DNA sequence: TGTGCCAGTAGTATTATGGGCAGGGGTATAAATAGGGAGACCCAGTACTTC.

The chain joins TRBV20-1 to TRBJ2-7; D gene ambiguous. CDR1 and CDR2 (germline): DFQATT, SNEGSKA (reference sequence). This CDR3 region has 15 residues. V dropped 0 bases and J dropped 4 bases, with 16 bases sitting between them. The CDR3 region is CSARDGILGTYEQYF. The CDR3 nucleotides read TGCAGTGCTAGAGATGGGATCCTTGGAACTTACGAGCAGTACTTC.

The chain links TRBV11-2 to TRBJ2-5, with D hard to call. The CDR3 extends over 14 amino acids. Germline V gene sequence: CDR1 SGHAT, CDR2 FQNNGV. V lost 3 bases and J 3 bases, leaving 11 bases between the germline ends. The CDR3 loop reads CASSFRVAEETQYF. CDR3 nucleotide sequence: TGTGCCAGCAGCTTTCGGGTGGCGGAAGAGACCCAGTACTTC.